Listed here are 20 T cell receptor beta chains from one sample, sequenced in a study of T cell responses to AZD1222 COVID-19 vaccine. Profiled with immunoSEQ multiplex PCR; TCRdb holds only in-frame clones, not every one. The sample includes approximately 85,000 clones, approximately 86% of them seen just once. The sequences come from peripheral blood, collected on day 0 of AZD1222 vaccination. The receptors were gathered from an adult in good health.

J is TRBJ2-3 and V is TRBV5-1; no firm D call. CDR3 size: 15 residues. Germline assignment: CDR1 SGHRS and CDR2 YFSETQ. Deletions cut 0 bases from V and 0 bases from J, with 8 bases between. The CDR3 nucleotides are TGCGCCAGCAGCTTGGACGTTACTAGCACAGATACGCAGTATTTT. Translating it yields CASSLDVTSTDTQYF.

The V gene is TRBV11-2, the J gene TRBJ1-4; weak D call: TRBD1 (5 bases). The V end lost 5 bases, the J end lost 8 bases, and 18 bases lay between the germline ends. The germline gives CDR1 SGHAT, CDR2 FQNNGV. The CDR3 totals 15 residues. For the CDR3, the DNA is TGTGCCAGCAGCCGTGCTGGGGCTATACAGGAAAAACTGTTTTTT. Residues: CASSRAGAIQEKLFF.

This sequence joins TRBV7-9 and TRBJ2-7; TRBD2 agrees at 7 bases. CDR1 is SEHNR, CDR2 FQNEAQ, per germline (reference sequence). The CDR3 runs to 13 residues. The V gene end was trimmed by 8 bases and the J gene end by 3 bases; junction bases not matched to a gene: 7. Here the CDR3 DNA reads TGTGCCAGCCATTCTGGCGGGAGCTACGAGCAGTACTTC. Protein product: CASHSGGSYEQYF.

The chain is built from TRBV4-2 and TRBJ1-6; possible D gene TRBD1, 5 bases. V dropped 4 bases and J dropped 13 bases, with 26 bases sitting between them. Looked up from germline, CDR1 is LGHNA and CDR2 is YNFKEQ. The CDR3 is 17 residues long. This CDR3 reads CASSLLSNVQVPSPLHF. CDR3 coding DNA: TGTGCCAGCAGCCTACTCTCGAATGTACAGGTACCCTCTCCCCTCCACTTT.

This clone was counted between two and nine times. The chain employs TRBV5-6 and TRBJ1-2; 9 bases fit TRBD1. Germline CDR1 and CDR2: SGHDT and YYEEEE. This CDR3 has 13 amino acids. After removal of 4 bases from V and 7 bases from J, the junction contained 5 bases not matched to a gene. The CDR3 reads CASSRGTGSGYTF. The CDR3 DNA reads TGTGCCAGCAGCCGCGGGACAGGGTCTGGCTACACCTTC.

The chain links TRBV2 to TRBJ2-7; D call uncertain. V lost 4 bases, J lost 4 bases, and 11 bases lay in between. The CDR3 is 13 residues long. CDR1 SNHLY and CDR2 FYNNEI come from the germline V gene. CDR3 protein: CASSVGLGYEQYF. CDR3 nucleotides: TGTGCCAGCAGTGTAGGGCTTGGATACGAGCAGTACTTC.

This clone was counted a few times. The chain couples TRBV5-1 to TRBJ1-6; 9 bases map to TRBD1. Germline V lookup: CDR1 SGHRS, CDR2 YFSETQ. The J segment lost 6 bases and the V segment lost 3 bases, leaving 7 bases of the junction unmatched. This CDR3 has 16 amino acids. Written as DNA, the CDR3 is TGCGCCAGCAGCTCCGGGACAGGGTTGCTTAATTCACCCCTCCACTTT. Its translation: CASSSGTGLLNSPLHF.

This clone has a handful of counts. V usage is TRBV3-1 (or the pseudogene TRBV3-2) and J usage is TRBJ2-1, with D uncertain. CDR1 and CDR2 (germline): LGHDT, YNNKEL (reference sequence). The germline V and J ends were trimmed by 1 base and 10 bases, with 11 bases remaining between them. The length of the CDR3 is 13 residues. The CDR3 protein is CASSQGTSREQFF. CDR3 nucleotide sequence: TGTGCCAGCAGCCAAGGTACTTCCCGGGAGCAGTTCTTC.

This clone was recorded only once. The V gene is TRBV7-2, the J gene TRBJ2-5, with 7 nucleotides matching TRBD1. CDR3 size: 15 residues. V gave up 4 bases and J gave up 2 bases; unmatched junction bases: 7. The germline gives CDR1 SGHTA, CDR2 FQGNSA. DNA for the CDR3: TGTGCCAGCAGCTCGACAGGGCGAGGGCAAGAGACCCAGTACTTC. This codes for CASSSTGRGQETQYF.

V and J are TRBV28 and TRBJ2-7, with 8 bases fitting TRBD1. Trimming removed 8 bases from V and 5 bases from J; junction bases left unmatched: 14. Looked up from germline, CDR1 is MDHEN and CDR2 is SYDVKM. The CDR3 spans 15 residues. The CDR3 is CASRAAGTGPHEQYF. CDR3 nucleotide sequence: TGTGCCAGCCGAGCCGCCGGGACAGGTCCCCACGAGCAGTACTTC.

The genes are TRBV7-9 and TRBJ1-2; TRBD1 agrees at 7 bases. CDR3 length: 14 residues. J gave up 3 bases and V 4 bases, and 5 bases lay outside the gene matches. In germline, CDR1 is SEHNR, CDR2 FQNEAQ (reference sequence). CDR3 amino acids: CASSSQGIYYGYTF. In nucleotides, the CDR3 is TGTGCCAGCAGCTCACAGGGGATCTACTATGGCTACACCTTC.

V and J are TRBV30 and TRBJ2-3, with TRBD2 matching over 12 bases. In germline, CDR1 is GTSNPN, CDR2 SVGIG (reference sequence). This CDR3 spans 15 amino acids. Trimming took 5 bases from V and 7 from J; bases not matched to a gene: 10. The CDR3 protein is CAWGLLAGGSNTQYF. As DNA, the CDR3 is TGTGCCTGGGGACTACTAGCGGGAGGATCCAATACGCAGTATTTT.

As DNA, the CDR3 is TGTGCCAGCAGTGAAGACAAGAACACTGAAGCTTTCTTT. Protein sequence: CASSEDKNTEAFF. The genes are TRBV6-1 and TRBJ1-1; the D is unclear. Trimming removed 1 base from V and 1 base from J, with 4 bases in between. Germline assignment: CDR1 MNHNS and CDR2 SASEGT. CDR3 length: 13 residues.

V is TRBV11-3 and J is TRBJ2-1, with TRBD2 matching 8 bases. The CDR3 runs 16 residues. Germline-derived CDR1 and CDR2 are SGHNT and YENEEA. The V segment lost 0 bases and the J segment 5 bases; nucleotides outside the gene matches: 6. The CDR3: CASSLDTAGVDNEQFF. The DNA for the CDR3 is TGTGCCAGCAGCTTAGATACAGCGGGGGTAGACAATGAGCAGTTCTTC. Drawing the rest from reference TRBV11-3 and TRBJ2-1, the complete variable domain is EAGVVQSPRYKIIEKKQPVAFWCNPISGHNTLYWYLQNLGQGPELLIRYENEEAVDDSQLPKDRFSAERLKGVDSTLKIQPAELGDSAVYLCASSLDTAGVDNEQFFGPGTRLTVL.

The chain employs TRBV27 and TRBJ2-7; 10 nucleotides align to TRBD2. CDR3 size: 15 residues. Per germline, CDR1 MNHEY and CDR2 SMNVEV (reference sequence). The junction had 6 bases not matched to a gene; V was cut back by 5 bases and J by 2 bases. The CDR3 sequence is CASSGTSASPYEQYF. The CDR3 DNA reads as TGTGCCAGCAGTGGGACTAGCGCATCTCCCTACGAGCAGTACTTC.

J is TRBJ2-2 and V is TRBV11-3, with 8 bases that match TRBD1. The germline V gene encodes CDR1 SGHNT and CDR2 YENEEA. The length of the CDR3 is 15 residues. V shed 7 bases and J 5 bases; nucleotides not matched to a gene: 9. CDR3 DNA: TGTGCCAGCACCTCGGACAGGGTGGGAACCGGGGAGCTGTTTTTT. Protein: CASTSDRVGTGELFF.

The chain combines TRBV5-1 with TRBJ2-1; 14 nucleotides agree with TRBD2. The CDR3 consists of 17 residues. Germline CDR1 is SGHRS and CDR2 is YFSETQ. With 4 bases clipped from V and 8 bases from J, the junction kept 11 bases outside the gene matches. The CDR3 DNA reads TGCGCCAGCAGCCTCGGGACTAGCGGGAGTTCGGGCGATGAGCAGTTCTTC. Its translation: CASSLGTSGSSGDEQFF.

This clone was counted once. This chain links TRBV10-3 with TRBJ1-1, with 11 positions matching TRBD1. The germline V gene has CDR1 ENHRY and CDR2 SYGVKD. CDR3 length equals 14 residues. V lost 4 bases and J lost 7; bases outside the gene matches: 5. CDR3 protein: CAISGDRGRNEAFF. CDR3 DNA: TGTGCCATCAGTGGGGACAGGGGGAGGAATGAAGCTTTCTTT.

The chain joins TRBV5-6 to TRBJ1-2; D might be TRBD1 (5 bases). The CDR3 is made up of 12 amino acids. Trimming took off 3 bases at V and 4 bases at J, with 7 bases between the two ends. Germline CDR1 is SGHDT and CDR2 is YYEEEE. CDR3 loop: CASSWGFYGYTF. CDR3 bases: TGTGCCAGCAGCTGGGGGTTCTATGGCTACACCTTC.

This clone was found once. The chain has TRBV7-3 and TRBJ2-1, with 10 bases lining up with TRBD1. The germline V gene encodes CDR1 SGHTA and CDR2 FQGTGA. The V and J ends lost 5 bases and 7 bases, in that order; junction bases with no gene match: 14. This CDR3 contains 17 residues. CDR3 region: CASSAETGTGVVNEQFF. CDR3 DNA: TGTGCCAGCAGCGCAGAAACCGGGACAGGGGTGGTTAATGAGCAGTTCTTC. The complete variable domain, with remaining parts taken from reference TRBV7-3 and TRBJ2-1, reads GAGVSQTPSNKVTEKGKYVELRCDPISGHTALYWYRQSLGQGPEFLIYFQGTGAADDSGLPNDRFFAVRPEGSVSTLKIQRTERGDSAVYLCASSAETGTGVVNEQFFGPGTRLTVL.